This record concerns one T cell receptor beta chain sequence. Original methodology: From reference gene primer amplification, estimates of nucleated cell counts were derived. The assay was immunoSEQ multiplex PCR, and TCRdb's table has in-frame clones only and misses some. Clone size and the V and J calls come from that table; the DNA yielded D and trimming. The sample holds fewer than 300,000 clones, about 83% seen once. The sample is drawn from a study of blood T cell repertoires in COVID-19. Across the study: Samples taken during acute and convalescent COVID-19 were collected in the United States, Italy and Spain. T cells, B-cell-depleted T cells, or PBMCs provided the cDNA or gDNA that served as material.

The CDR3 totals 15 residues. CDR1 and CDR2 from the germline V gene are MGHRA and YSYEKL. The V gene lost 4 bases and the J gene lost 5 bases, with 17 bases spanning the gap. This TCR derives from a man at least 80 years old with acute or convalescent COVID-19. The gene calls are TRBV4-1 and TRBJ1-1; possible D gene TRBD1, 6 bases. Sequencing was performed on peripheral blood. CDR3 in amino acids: CASSRGGQGITEAFF. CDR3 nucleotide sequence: TGCGCCAGCAGCCGGGGGGGGCAGGGTATAACTGAAGCTTTCTTT.